The 15 T cell receptor beta chains below come from one sample, sequenced in a study of blood T cell repertoires in COVID-19. Generated by immunoSEQ multiplex PCR, the TCRdb table keeps only in-frame clones and is missing some. This sample has almost 85,000 clones, with about four fifths found just once. Material for sequencing was peripheral blood. Receptor source: an elderly man with active or convalescent COVID-19.

The chain links TRBV18 to TRBJ1-1; 10 nucleotides agree with TRBD1. Germline V gene lookup returns CDR1 KGHSH and CDR2 LQKENI. V shed 3 bases and J 2 bases; nucleotides not matched to a gene: 3. This CDR3 spans 15 amino acids. For the CDR3, the DNA is TGTGCCAGCTCACCCGGGACAGGGGAAAACACTGAAGCTTTCTTT. Translation gives CASSPGTGENTEAFF.

V is TRBV18 and J is TRBJ2-1; unclear D gene. V lost 0 bases and J lost 2, with 11 bases in between. This CDR3 spans 16 amino acids. In germline, CDR1 is KGHSH, CDR2 LQKENI. The CDR3 sequence is CASSPPYSIAYNEQFF. CDR3 bases: TGTGCCAGCTCACCACCGTACAGTATTGCCTACAATGAGCAGTTCTTC.

This chain links TRBV6-5 with TRBJ2-7; 9 bases match TRBD1. V lost 6 bases and J lost 2; bases outside the gene matches: 5. This CDR3 has 14 amino acids. CDR1 is MNHEY and CDR2 is SVGAGI in the germline V gene. The CDR3 spells CASSKRTGAYEQYF. CDR3 DNA sequence: TGTGCCAGCAGCAAGCGGACAGGGGCCTACGAGCAGTACTTC.

This clone was counted a single time. The rearrangement uses TRBV28 and TRBJ2-3; weak D call: TRBD1 (5 bases). The V end was cut by 4 bases, the J end by 3 bases, with 20 bases between. Looked up from germline, CDR1 is MDHEN and CDR2 is SYDVKM. This CDR3 contains 17 residues. CDR3 sequence: CASSWGVGYRQTDTQYF. The CDR3 nucleotides read TGTGCCAGCAGTTGGGGCGTGGGCTATCGCCAAACAGATACGCAGTATTTT.

The rearrangement joins TRBV5-5 to TRBJ2-7, with 9 bases identical to TRBD1. Germline trimming cut 4 bases from V and 6 bases from J; bases unmatched to any gene: 8. Germline V gives CDR1 SGHKS, CDR2 YYEKEE (reference sequence). The CDR3 contains 14 residues. This CDR3 reads CASSGRDRAREQYF. As DNA, the CDR3 is TGTGCCAGCAGCGGCCGGGACAGGGCTCGCGAGCAGTACTTC.

The V gene is TRBV3-1 (or the pseudogene TRBV3-2), the J gene TRBJ1-4, with D maybe TRBD1 (6 bases). The CDR3 totals 15 residues. The germline CDR1 and CDR2 sequences are LGHDT and YNNKEL (reference sequence). Trimming shortened V by 4 bases and J by 5 bases, and 14 bases separated the two germline ends. The CDR3 nucleotides read TGTGCCAGCAGCCCCCCGGGAGGGGGGAATGAAAAACTGTTTTTT. Encoded protein: CASSPPGGGNEKLFF.

J is TRBJ2-2 and V is TRBV7-2; the match to TRBD2 covers 10 bases. The V gene end was trimmed by 4 bases and the J gene end by 5 bases; junction bases not matched to a gene: 10. The CDR3 is made up of 17 amino acids. Per germline, CDR1 SGHTA and CDR2 FQGNSA. DNA for the CDR3: TGTGCCAGCAGCTCCTTCCCCCTAGCGGGAGTTACCGGGGAGCTGTTTTTT. This encodes CASSSFPLAGVTGELFF.

The J gene is TRBJ1-5, the V gene TRBV7-2; 10 bases are shared with TRBD1. V trimming: 4 bases; J trimming: 6 bases; junction bases outside the gene matches: 3. This CDR3 is 14 amino acids long. Germline CDR1 and CDR2: SGHTA and FQGNSA. In nucleotides, the CDR3 is TGTGCCAGCAGCTCCGGACAGGGGGTTCAGCCCCAGCATTTT. Translated: CASSSGQGVQPQHF.

The chain employs TRBV2 and TRBJ1-1; 9 nucleotides align to TRBD1. The J segment lost 8 bases and the V segment lost 6 bases, leaving 7 bases of the junction unmatched. CDR1 and CDR2 from the germline V gene are SNHLY and FYNNEI. The CDR3 is 13 amino acids. The CDR3 nucleotides are TGTGCCAGCAGCTTGGGGACAGGGCGCGAAGCTTTCTTT. Residues: CASSLGTGREAFF.

The chain combines TRBV12-3 or TRBV12-4 with TRBJ1-4; no clear D. This CDR3 spans 13 amino acids. Trimming removed 0 bases at V and 5 bases at J, with 4 bases between. In DNA, the CDR3 is TGTGCCAGCAGTTTAGCGCTAAATGAAAAACTGTTTTTT. This encodes CASSLALNEKLFF.

The chain has TRBV2 and TRBJ2-7; 9 bases align to TRBD1. The CDR3 is 15 residues long. CDR1 and CDR2 (germline): SNHLY, FYNNEI. V was pared by 4 bases and J by 5 bases, with 9 bases of the junction left unmatched. CDR3 in DNA: TGTGCCAGCAGTGTCGGACAGGGGACCGGGGACGAGCAGTACTTC. This encodes CASSVGQGTGDEQYF.

The rearrangement joins TRBV5-1 to TRBJ2-1, with TRBD2 identical over 9 bases. The CDR3 is made up of 17 amino acids. J gave up 0 bases and V 4 bases, and 8 bases lay outside the gene matches. Germline V gives CDR1 SGHRS, CDR2 YFSETQ. CDR3 sequence: CASSPETSGSSYNEQFF. CDR3 DNA sequence: TGCGCCAGCAGCCCCGAGACTAGCGGCAGCTCCTACAATGAGCAGTTCTTC.

J is TRBJ1-4 and V is TRBV4-2, with 9 bases lining up with TRBD1. The CDR3 spans 16 residues. V was clipped by 3 bases and J by 6 bases; unmatched bases: 8. Germline V gene sequence: CDR1 LGHNA, CDR2 YNFKEQ. DNA for the CDR3: TGTGCCAGCAGCCATGGGAGGGACAGGGAACATGAAAAACTGTTTTTT. Translation: CASSHGRDREHEKLFF.

The chain carries TRBV7-2 and TRBJ1-5; TRBD1 might be the D (5 bases). CDR3 length: 15 residues. The V gene lost 5 bases and the J gene lost 7 bases, with 18 bases spanning the gap. The V gene's germline CDR1 is SGHTA and CDR2 FQGNSA. The CDR3 region has the DNA TGTGCCAGCAGCCGCCCAGGCAGGGAGGGACAGCCCCAGCATTTT. Translating gives CASSRPGREGQPQHF.

The chain combines TRBV30 with TRBJ2-5; 9 bases are shared with TRBD1. V shed 3 bases and J 4 bases; nucleotides not matched to a gene: 3. CDR1 is GTSNPN and CDR2 is SVGIG in the germline V gene (reference sequence). The CDR3 length is 13 residues. CDR3 bases: TGTGCCTGGAGGGGGACAGGGCGAGAGACCCAGTACTTC. Translation: CAWRGTGRETQYF.